A selection of T cell receptor beta chains follows, all from one sample in a study of CD4 T cells in relation to SARS-CoV-2 and coronaviruses. TCRdb's copy holds only in-frame clones and misses some; the assay was immunoSEQ multiplex PCR. The sample comprises approximately 27,000 clones, roughly 70% of which are singletons, and under 15% rests with the top ten. Antigen specificity for these receptors is unknown. The sequenced sample was CD4+ T cells from PBMCs, cultured in vitro. Source of these receptors: a human donor in good health. Both conserved end residues are part of each CDR3. The order of the fields is clone size, V gene, CDR3 length, D gene, J gene, CDR3 DNA, CDR3 protein. D genes are given only for firm matches. Clone size, where shown, is once, few, many, or a class for clones that have expanded.

NA	TRBV5-1	20	TRBD2	TRBJ2-1	TGCGCCAGCAGCTTGGACTTCACTAGCGGGGGGGCCGGCGGTTACAATGAGCAGTTCTTC	CASSLDFTSGGAGGYNEQFF
few	TRBV5-1	14	NA	TRBJ2-1	TGCGCCAGCAGCTTGGGGCAGATTGAGAATGAGCAGTTCTTC	CASSLGQIENEQFF
once	TRBV18	14	TRBD1	TRBJ2-5	TGTGCCAGCTCTCAAGGACAGGGCGGGGAGACCCAGTACTTC	CASSQGQGGETQYF
NA	TRBV6-5	15	NA	TRBJ1-3	TGTGCCAGCAGTCTGACAGAGAGCGGACGGAACACCATATATTTT	CASSLTESGRNTIYF
NA	TRBV5-1	15	TRBD2	TRBJ2-7	TGCGCCAGCTACCGGGACCAGCTCACTAGCGGGAGGAAGTACTTC	CASYRDQLTSGRKYF
NA	TRBV7-9	15	NA	TRBJ1-5	TGTGCCAGCAGCTTGGCGGGGGCGGCCAATCAGCCCCAGCATTTT	CASSLAGAANQPQHF
few	TRBV6-5	13	NA	TRBJ1-2	TGTGCCAGCAGTTACGGCAGGGACTATGGCTACACCTTC	CASSYGRDYGYTF
NA	TRBV19	13	NA	TRBJ1-2	TGTGCCAGTACCGATTTCAGGCTGGGTGGCTACACCTTC	CASTDFRLGGYTF
NA	TRBV25-1	13	NA	TRBJ1-4	TGTGCCAGCAGTGAATGGGGTGACGAAAAACTGTTTTTT	CASSEWGDEKLFF
once	TRBV13	16	TRBD2	TRBJ2-1	TGTGCCAGCAGCTTAGGACTAGCGGATCCTTACAATGAGCAGTTCTTC	CASSLGLADPYNEQFF
NA	TRBV18	15	NA	TRBJ2-3	TGTGCCAGCTCACCACCGATAGGGGGGACAGATACGCAGTATTTT	CASSPPIGGTDTQYF
few	TRBV19	15	NA	TRBJ1-1	TGTGCCAGTAGTGAGCGCTGGGGAACGAACACTGAAGCTTTCTTT	CASSERWGTNTEAFF
NA	TRBV2	14	TRBD1	TRBJ2-2	TGTGCCAGCAGGAGGGGACAGGGTTACGGGGAGCTGTTTTTT	CASRRGQGYGELFF
NA	TRBV14	15	TRBD2	TRBJ2-5	TGTGCCAGCAGCCAAGAACTAGCGGTCCAAGAGACCCAGTACTTC	CASSQELAVQETQYF
NA	TRBV6-5	12	NA	TRBJ1-4	TGTGCCAGCAGTTACACCGCGGGTAAACTGTTTTTT	CASSYTAGKLFF
NA	TRBV4-3	15	NA	TRBJ1-2	TGCGCCAGCAGCCAAGATAGGCAGGGGTTCTATGGCTACACCTTC	CASSQDRQGFYGYTF
NA	TRBV10-3	15	TRBD1	TRBJ2-7	TGTGCCATCAGTGATCTCAGGACAGGGGCCTACGAGCAGTACTTC	CAISDLRTGAYEQYF
NA	TRBV5-1	14	NA	TRBJ2-3	TGCGCCAGCAGCTTGGACAGTATCACAGATACGCAGTATTTT	CASSLDSITDTQYF
NA	TRBV5-1	14	NA	TRBJ1-5	TGCGCCAGCAGCTTAGATCCCGCGGATCAGCCCCAGCATTTT	CASSLDPADQPQHF
NA	TRBV5-1	13	NA	TRBJ1-2	TGCGCCAGCAGCTTGGGGCAGAACTATGGCTACACCTTC	CASSLGQNYGYTF
NA	TRBV7-2	14	NA	TRBJ2-5	TGTGCCAGCAGCAGAGCCCTCCTGGGAGAGACCCAGTACTTC	CASSRALLGETQYF
NA	TRBV7-9	16	TRBD2	TRBJ2-3	TGTGCCAGCAGTTACCCAGCGGGGGCCAGCACAGATACGCAGTATTTT	CASSYPAGASTDTQYF
NA	TRBV2	13	TRBD1	TRBJ2-7	TGTGCCAGCATAGAGGACAGGGGTTTGGAGCAGTACTTC	CASIEDRGLEQYF
few	TRBV19	13	NA	TRBJ2-7	TGTGCCGTGTCAAGCCAGCAGGGCTACGAGCAGTACTTC	CAVSSQQGYEQYF
NA	TRBV19	14	TRBD1	TRBJ2-2	TGTGCCAGTAGTATAACAGGGGGCACCGGGGAGCTGTTTTTT	CASSITGGTGELFF
NA	TRBV28	18	NA	TRBJ2-3	TGTGCCAGCATCCTAGCGGCGGGGGCAGGGGGGAGCACAGATACGCAGTATTTT	CASILAAGAGGSTDTQYF
NA	TRBV2	15	NA	TRBJ1-1	TGTGCCAGCAGTGAAGCGCACGGGGGCTACACTGAAGCTTTCTTT	CASSEAHGGYTEAFF
NA	TRBV2	16	TRBD1	TRBJ2-7	TGTGCCAGCGGGGAGAACACAGGGGCTGATAGCTACGAGCAGTACTTC	CASGENTGADSYEQYF
NA	TRBV11-2	15	NA	TRBJ2-3	TGTGCCAGCAGCTTAGATCCGGGGGGCACAGATACGCAGTATTTT	CASSLDPGGTDTQYF
once	TRBV27	14	NA	TRBJ2-1	TGTGCCAGCAGGTATTTCAAACAGTACCATGAGCAGTTCTTC	CASRYFKQYHEQFF
NA	TRBV19	14	NA	TRBJ1-6	TGTGCCACGCAGGGTGTTTTGGAAAATTCACCCCTCCACTTT	CATQGVLENSPLHF
few	TRBV4-2	16	TRBD2	TRBJ2-7	TGTGCCAGCAGCCAACAACCGGGACTAGCGGTCGACGAGCAGTACTTC	CASSQQPGLAVDEQYF
NA	TRBV24-1	13	NA	TRBJ2-2	TGTGCCACCAGTGCCTCTCGGACCGGGGAGCTGTTTTTT	CATSASRTGELFF
NA	TRBV5-1	15	TRBD1	TRBJ1-5	TGCGCCAGCAGCTTGACAGGGGGCTTGGGTCAGCCCCAGCATTTT	CASSLTGGLGQPQHF
few	TRBV18	13	NA	TRBJ2-7	TGTGCCAGCTCACCAGGGGAGTTAAGGGAGCAGTACTTC	CASSPGELREQYF
NA	TRBV7-6	17	NA	TRBJ2-2	TGTGCCAGCAGCCCCCGAGGTGGTGGGAGTAACACCGGGGAGCTGTTTTTT	CASSPRGGGSNTGELFF
few	TRBV7-8	14	NA	TRBJ2-7	TGTGCCAGCAGCCTAGTGATGGCGCCCTACGAGCAGTACTTC	CASSLVMAPYEQYF
NA	TRBV11-3	15	NA	TRBJ2-5	TGTGCCAGCAGCTTAGGTCCGGGACCACAAGAGACCCAGTACTTC	CASSLGPGPQETQYF
once	TRBV6-5	15	TRBD1	TRBJ2-2	TGTGCCAGCAGTCGGGACAGGGCTAACACCGGGGAGCTGTTTTTT	CASSRDRANTGELFF
NA	TRBV19	14	NA	TRBJ1-5	TGTGCCAGTAGCGACTGGAAGAGCAATCAGCCCCAGCATTTT	CASSDWKSNQPQHF
NA	TRBV19	19	TRBD1	TRBJ2-2	TGTGCCAGTAGTATAGGGACAGGGACCCTCCTGAGGGACACCGGGGAGCTGTTTTTT	CASSIGTGTLLRDTGELFF
NA	TRBV3-1/TRBV3-2	16	TRBD1	TRBJ2-5	TGTGCCAGCAGCCACCTAGGAGGACAGGATGGGGAGACCCAGTACTTC	CASSHLGGQDGETQYF
NA	TRBV2	14	NA	TRBJ2-1	TGTGCCAGCAGTCCCCGGGGGTTTAGGAATGAGCAGTTCTTC	CASSPRGFRNEQFF
few	TRBV19	13	NA	TRBJ2-5	TGTGCCAGTAGTATCGCAGGGCAAGAGACCCAGTACTTC	CASSIAGQETQYF
NA	TRBV4-3	15	TRBD2	TRBJ2-1	TGCGCCAGCAGCCCCGCTAGCGGACCGTACAATGAGCAGTTCTTC	CASSPASGPYNEQFF
NA	TRBV5-6	12	NA	TRBJ2-1	TGTGCCAGCAGCTTGGCCGGGTCATCGGAGTTCTTC	CASSLAGSSEFF
NA	TRBV6-2/TRBV6-3	16	NA	TRBJ1-2	TGTGCCAGCAGTCACCAGGGCGGCCGCAATAACTATGGCTACACCTTC	CASSHQGGRNNYGYTF
NA	TRBV5-4	14	NA	TRBJ2-7	TGTGCCAGCAGCTTGGATGGGACGGTTGGCGAGCAGTACTTC	CASSLDGTVGEQYF
NA	TRBV5-4	15	NA	TRBJ1-4	TGTGCCAGCTCTGCGGACCCGATCACTAATGAAAAACTGTTTTTT	CASSADPITNEKLFF
NA	TRBV2	15	NA	TRBJ1-5	TGTGCCAGCAGTGATCCACAGTCTAGCAATCAGCCCCAGCATTTT	CASSDPQSSNQPQHF
NA	TRBV30	15	NA	TRBJ1-2	TGTGCCTGGAGTGAGGAAGGGGGAGCTAACTATGGCTACACCTTC	CAWSEEGGANYGYTF
NA	TRBV10-3	15	NA	TRBJ1-1	TGTGCCATCAGTGAGTCGGTGACGGCGAACACTGAAGCTTTCTTT	CAISESVTANTEAFF
few	TRBV5-6	14	NA	TRBJ1-6	TGTGCCAGCAGCTCCGGAGGTGTTAATTCACCCCTCCACTTT	CASSSGGVNSPLHF
NA	TRBV4-1	16	TRBD1	TRBJ1-3	TGCGCCAGCAGCCATCCGGGACAGGGGGCAACGAACACCATATATTTT	CASSHPGQGATNTIYF